A single T cell receptor beta chain is shown here with its context. Its antigen is not known. PCR was performed using 60 Vbeta and 13 Jbeta primers. Repertoires were generated with immunoSEQ multiplex PCR, while TCRdb's copy carries only in-frame clones and drops some. The repertoire has under 150,000 clones, 60% to 80% of them found once; the top ten carry 6.5% to 8%. These data are taken from a study of cytomegalovirus exposure and HLA in healthy donors. General study results and limits: Cytomegalovirus association was listed for about 170 TCR beta chains. It was reported in a later analysis that an Asian-associated ancestry cluster showed fewer N-insertions than the approximately 670-donor mean. Several top significant clusters appeared, in a later analysis, to be linked to common viral pathogens.

The V gene's germline CDR1 is MNHNS and CDR2 SASEGT. The CDR3 is 15 amino acids. The V segment lost 6 bases and the J segment 2 bases; nucleotides outside the gene matches: 4. This TCR derives from a woman aged 40 to 49 in good health and CMV-seropositive. Sample: PBMCs. J is TRBJ2-2 and V is TRBV6-1; TRBD1 matches at 9 bases. The CDR3 protein is CASSADRGNTGELFF. The CDR3 nucleotides read TGTGCCAGCAGCGCGGACAGGGGTAACACCGGGGAGCTGTTTTTT.